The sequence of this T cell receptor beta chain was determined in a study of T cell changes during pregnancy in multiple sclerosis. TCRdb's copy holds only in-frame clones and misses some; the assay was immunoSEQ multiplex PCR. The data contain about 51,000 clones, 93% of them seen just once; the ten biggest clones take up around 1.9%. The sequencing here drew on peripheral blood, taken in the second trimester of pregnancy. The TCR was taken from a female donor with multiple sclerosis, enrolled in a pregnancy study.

For the CDR3, the DNA is TGTGCCAGCACCTACTCCAGCTCCTACAATGAGCAGTTCTTC. Translating gives CASTYSSSYNEQFF. The chain employs TRBV6-6 and TRBJ2-1; D is uncertain. There are 14 residues in the CDR3. CDR1 MNHNY and CDR2 SVGAGI come from the germline V gene (reference sequence). V was clipped by 7 bases and J by 0 bases, with 10 bases between them.